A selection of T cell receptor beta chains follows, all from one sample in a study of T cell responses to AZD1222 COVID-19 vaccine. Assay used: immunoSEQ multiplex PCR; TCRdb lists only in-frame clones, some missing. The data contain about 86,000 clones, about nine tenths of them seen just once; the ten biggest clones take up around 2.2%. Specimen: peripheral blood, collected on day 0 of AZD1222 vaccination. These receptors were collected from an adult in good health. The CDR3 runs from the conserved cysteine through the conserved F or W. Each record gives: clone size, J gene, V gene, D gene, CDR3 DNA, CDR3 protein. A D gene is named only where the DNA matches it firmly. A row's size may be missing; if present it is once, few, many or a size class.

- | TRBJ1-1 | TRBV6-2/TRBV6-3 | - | TGTGCCAGCAGTAAGGACAACAGCGTTGAAGCTTTCTTT | CASSKDNSVEAFF
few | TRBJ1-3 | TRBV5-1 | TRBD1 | TGCGCCAGCAGCCCGGGACAGGGGGCCCTCTCTGGAAACACCATATATTTT | CASSPGQGALSGNTIYF
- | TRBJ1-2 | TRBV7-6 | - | TGTGCCAGCAGCTTAGGAAGGGGAGGCTATGGCTACACCTTC | CASSLGRGGYGYTF
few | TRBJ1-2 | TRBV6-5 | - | TGTGCCAGCTATACGGGGACCTATGGCTACACCTTC | CASYTGTYGYTF
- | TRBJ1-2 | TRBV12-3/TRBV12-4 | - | TGTGCCAGCAGCCCCAGTTCTTATGGCTACACCTTC | CASSPSSYGYTF
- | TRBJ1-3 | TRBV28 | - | TGTGCCAGCAGGACCCTGGGGGCGAAGGGAAACACCATATATTTT | CASRTLGAKGNTIYF
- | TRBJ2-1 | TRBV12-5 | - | TGTGCTAGTGGTTTCCCCCCCGGTACCAACAATGAGCAGTTCTTC | CASGFPPGTNNEQFF
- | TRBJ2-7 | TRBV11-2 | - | TGTGCCAGCAGCTTTAGGCAGGGCTACGAGCAGTACTTC | CASSFRQGYEQYF
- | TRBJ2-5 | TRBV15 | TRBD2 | TGTGCCACCAGCAGAGAGGCTAGCGGCCAAGAGACCCAGTACTTC | CATSREASGQETQYF
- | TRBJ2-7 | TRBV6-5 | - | TGTGCCAGCAGTCTAGGGGGTGGGGCCTACGAGCAGTACTTC | CASSLGGGAYEQYF
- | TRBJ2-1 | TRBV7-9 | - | TGTGCCAGCAGCCCGTACGACTGGTACTCCTACAATGAGCAGTTCTTC | CASSPYDWYSYNEQFF
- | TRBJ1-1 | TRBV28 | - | TGTGCCAGCGAGTCTAACACTGAAGCTTTCTTT | CASESNTEAFF
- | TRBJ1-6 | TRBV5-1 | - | TGCGCCAGCAGCAACGCTGACCCAGGGAGCTCCTATAATTCACCCCTCCACTTT | CASSNADPGSSYNSPLHF
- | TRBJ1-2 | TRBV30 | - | TGTGCCTGGAGTTCGGTATCAGGCCTGCTCGGCTACACCTTC | CAWSSVSGLLGYTF
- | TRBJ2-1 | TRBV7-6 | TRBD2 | TGTGCCAGCAGCTCGATAAGCGGGAGGGCTAGGGGCAATGAGCAGTTCTTC | CASSSISGRARGNEQFF
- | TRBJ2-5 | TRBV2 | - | TGTGCCAGCAGTGCGTCAGGACTCCAAGAGACCCAGTACTTC | CASSASGLQETQYF
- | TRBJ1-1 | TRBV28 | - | TGTGCCAGCAGTATCCAGGGGTGGAACACTGAAGCTTTCTTT | CASSIQGWNTEAFF
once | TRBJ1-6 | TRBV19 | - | TGTGCCAGTAGTATGACGGGGGTTGGTAATTCACCCCTCCACTTT | CASSMTGVGNSPLHF
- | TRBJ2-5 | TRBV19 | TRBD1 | TGTGCCAGTAGTTCGGACAGGAAAGAGACCCAGTACTTC | CASSSDRKETQYF
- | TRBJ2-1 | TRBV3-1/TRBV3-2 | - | TGTGCCAGCAGCCAAGATACGAGGCAAGATCTGATACCGACCTACAATGAGCAGTTCTTC | CASSQDTRQDLIPTYNEQFF
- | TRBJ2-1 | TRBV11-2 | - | TGTGCCAGCAGCTTAGGGACTATCTACAATGAGCAGTTCTTC | CASSLGTIYNEQFF
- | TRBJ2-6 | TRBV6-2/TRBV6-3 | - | TGTGCCAGCAGTCCCATCAGGGTCGTTGTCTCTGGGGCCAACGTCCTGACTTTC | CASSPIRVVVSGANVLTF
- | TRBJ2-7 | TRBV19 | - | TGTGCCAGTAGTATAGGGGGGGCCTACGAGCAGTACTTC | CASSIGGAYEQYF
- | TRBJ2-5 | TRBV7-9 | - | TGTGCCAGCTCGGACTCGGAGACCCAGTACTTC | CASSDSETQYF
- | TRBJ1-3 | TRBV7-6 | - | TGTGCCAGCAGCTTATTCGGCAGGGGCTCTGGAAACACCATATATTTT | CASSLFGRGSGNTIYF
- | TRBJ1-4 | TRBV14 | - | TGTGCCAGCAGCCACCTCAGGGGAACAACTAATGAAAAACTGTTTTTT | CASSHLRGTTNEKLFF
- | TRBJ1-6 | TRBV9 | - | TGTGCCAGCAGCGTAGTCGGTTCACCCCTCCACTTT | CASSVVGSPLHF
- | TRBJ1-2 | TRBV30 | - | TGTGCCTGGAGTAGCACAGGGATTGGAGGCTACACCTTC | CAWSSTGIGGYTF
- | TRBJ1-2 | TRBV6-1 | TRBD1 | TGTGCCAGCAGTGAAGCAGGGGCAGGGGGCGGAGGGTATGGCTACACCTTC | CASSEAGAGGGGYGYTF
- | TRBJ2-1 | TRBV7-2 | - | TGTGCCAGCAGCCCCCCTAGGAGCCGCAATGAGCAGTTCTTC | CASSPPRSRNEQFF
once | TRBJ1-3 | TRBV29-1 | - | TGCAGCGTTGAAGATCTTAAGGACCCGAACCCCTCTGGAAACACCATATATTTT | CSVEDLKDPNPSGNTIYF
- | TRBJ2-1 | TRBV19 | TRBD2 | TGTGCCAGTACTAGCGGGAGCCCCTCAGCTCATATGAAGCAGTTCTTC | CASTSGSPSAHMKQFF
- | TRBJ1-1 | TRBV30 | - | TGTGCCTGGAACGGGGTATGGGACACTGAAGCTTTCTTT | CAWNGVWDTEAFF
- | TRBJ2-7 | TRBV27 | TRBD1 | TGTGCCAGCAGTGCTTCCGGGACAGGACCGGGGGAGCAGTACTTC | CASSASGTGPGEQYF
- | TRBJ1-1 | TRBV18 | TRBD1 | TGTGCCAGCTCACCAACTGCACGGACAGGAACGACTGAAGCTTTCTTT | CASSPTARTGTTEAFF
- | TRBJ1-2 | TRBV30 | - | TGTGCCTGGAGTATGACGCGGAGGGCCTATGGCTACACCTTC | CAWSMTRRAYGYTF
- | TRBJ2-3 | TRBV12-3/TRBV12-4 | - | TGTGCCGGCGCCAGTCGGGCCACAGATACGCAGTATTTT | CAGASRATDTQYF
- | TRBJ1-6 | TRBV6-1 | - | TGTGCCAGCAGTGAAGGTCTCGATTCACCCCTCCACTTT | CASSEGLDSPLHF
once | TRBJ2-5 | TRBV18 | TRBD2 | TGTGCCAGCTCACCAGGTAGCGGGGGACTGACCCAGTACTTC | CASSPGSGGLTQYF
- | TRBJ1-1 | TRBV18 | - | TGTGCCAGCTCACCCATCCCCGGGACGTCGAACACTGAAGCTTTCTTT | CASSPIPGTSNTEAFF
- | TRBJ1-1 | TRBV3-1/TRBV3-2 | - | TGTGCCAGCAGCCCCAGGGATTCGAACACTGAAGCTTTCTTT | CASSPRDSNTEAFF
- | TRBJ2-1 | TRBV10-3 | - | TGTGCCATCAGTGAATATCCACCGAATGAGCAGTTCTTC | CAISEYPPNEQFF
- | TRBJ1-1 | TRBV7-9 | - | TGTGCCAGCAGCTTAGCGGGGGTCACTGAAGCTTTCTTT | CASSLAGVTEAFF
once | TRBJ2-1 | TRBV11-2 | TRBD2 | TGTGCCAGCAGCTTAGTTGGCGGGAGCAATGAGCAGTTCTTC | CASSLVGGSNEQFF